A single sample gave rise to the 12 T cell receptor beta chains below, sequenced in a study of cytomegalovirus exposure and HLA in healthy donors. A multiplex PCR was run with 60 Vbeta primers and 13 Jbeta primers. TCRdb keeps only in-frame clones here, not all; method: immunoSEQ multiplex PCR. The sample lists some 90,000 clones; less than 70% were seen once. The sequenced material came from PBMCs. These receptors were collected from a man aged 45-65 years in good health and CMV-seronegative.

This rearrangement joins TRBV11-1 to TRBJ2-3; D perhaps matches TRBD2 (6 bases). The germline V and J ends were trimmed by 1 base and 7 bases, with 9 bases remaining between them. The CDR3 has 13 residues. Germline V gene data show CDR1 as SGHAT and CDR2 as FQDESV (reference sequence). DNA for the CDR3: TGTGCCAGCAGCTTAGTGGGGAGGAATACGCAGTATTTT. Translating it yields CASSLVGRNTQYF.

This chain connects TRBV6-6 to TRBJ1-2; TRBD1 agrees at 9 bases. CDR3 size: 15 residues. V trimming: 2 bases; J trimming: 4 bases; junction bases outside the gene matches: 5. Looked up from germline, CDR1 is MNHNY and CDR2 is SVGAGI (reference sequence). As DNA, the CDR3 is TGTGCCAGCAGTTACGCGGGGACAGGGCGCTATGGCTACACCTTC. Translation: CASSYAGTGRYGYTF.

The chain couples TRBV19 to TRBJ2-2, with a weak D call TRBD2 (5 bases). The V end was cut by 2 bases, the J end by 4 bases, with 8 bases between. The CDR3 is 14 amino acids. Per germline, CDR1 LNHDA and CDR2 SQIVND (reference sequence). CDR3 sequence reads: CASSIRGFTGELFF. The CDR3 DNA is TGTGCCAGTAGTATACGAGGGTTCACCGGGGAGCTGTTTTTT. Drawing the rest from reference TRBV19 and TRBJ2-2, the complete variable domain is DGGITQSPKYLFRKEGQNVTLSCEQNLNHDAMYWYRQDPGQGLRLIYYSQIVNDFQKGDIAEGYSVSREKKESFPLTVTSAQKNPTAFYLCASSIRGFTGELFFGEGSRLTVL.

The V gene is TRBV9, the J gene TRBJ1-1; D is perhaps TRBD1 (5 bases). The germline V gene encodes CDR1 SGDLS and CDR2 YYNGEE. Trimming pared 0 bases from V and 5 bases from J, leaving 8 bases between. This CDR3 region has 13 residues. The DNA of the CDR3 is TGTGCCAGCAGCGTAGGACAGTTGACTGAAGCTTTCTTT. Protein: CASSVGQLTEAFF.

The chain employs TRBV6-5 and TRBJ2-3; a weak D match, TRBD1 (5 bases). Germline CDR1 is MNHEY and CDR2 is SVGAGI. The CDR3 loop spans 15 amino acids. V was trimmed by 2 bases and J by 2 bases, leaving 11 bases between them. As DNA, the CDR3 is TGTGCCAGCAGTTACCAGGGCCCGGACACAGATACGCAGTATTTT. Amino acids: CASSYQGPDTDTQYF.

This clone was found a few times. The germline gene is not matched at one end of the junction; a read error may be the cause. The chain couples TRBV4-3 to TRBJ1-4; 9 positions match TRBD1. The CDR3 sequence is 15 residues long. The germline CDR1 and CDR2 sequences are LGHNA and YSLEER. The CDR3 bases are TGCGCCAGCAGCCAGAGGACAGGGGCTAAAGAAAAACTGTTTTTT. It yields the protein CASSQRTGAKEKLFF.

The CDR3 region has the DNA TGTGCCATCAGTGATGGGGCTGGCGCGGGAGGCCTTACCTACGAGCAGTACGTC. Its translation: CAISDGAGAGGLTYEQYV. The chain uses TRBV10-3 and TRBJ2-7, with 8 positions matching TRBD2. The germline V gene has CDR1 ENHRY and CDR2 SYGVKD. This CDR3 contains 18 residues. V lost 3 bases to trimming and J lost 2 bases; unmatched junction nucleotides: 15.

V and J are TRBV5-1 and TRBJ2-7; 10 nucleotides line up with TRBD1. The CDR3 covers 15 residues. J was trimmed by 5 bases and V by 1 base; bases with no gene match: 6. In germline, CDR1 is SGHRS, CDR2 YFSETQ. The CDR3 region has the DNA TGCGCCAGCAGCTTGTGGGGACAGGGGTCCAACGAGCAGTACGTC. This encodes CASSLWGQGSNEQYV.

This clone has just one count. The rearrangement links TRBV19 to TRBJ1-4, with 9 bases aligning to TRBD1. The CDR3 covers 16 residues. Germline trimming cut 6 bases from V and 10 bases from J; bases unmatched to any gene: 15. CDR1 is LNHDA, CDR2 SQIVND, per germline (reference sequence). CDR3 residues: CASRTSAAGQGRKLFF. CDR3 DNA: TGTGCCAGTAGAACTTCAGCGGCGGGACAGGGTCGAAAACTGTTTTTT.

The chain combines TRBV7-2 with TRBJ2-6; tentative D call: TRBD1 (5 bases). The CDR3 covers 15 residues. The V gene lost 5 bases and the J gene lost 2 bases, with 10 bases spanning the gap. CDR1 is SGHTA and CDR2 is FQGNSA in the germline V gene. The CDR3 reads CASSLRQTGANVLTF. The CDR3 DNA follows: TGTGCCAGCAGCCTCAGACAGACTGGGGCCAACGTCCTGACTTTC.

This clone was found once. The gene calls are TRBV21-1 and TRBJ2-7; the D call in the table, TRBD2, was not verified against the DNA. TRBV21-1 is classified as a pseudogene. The CDR3 runs to 17 residues. CDR3 coding DNA: TGTGCCGGATCAAAACCTGATCCTAGCGGAGCCCGTTACGAGCAGTACGTC. Its translation: CAGSKPDPSGARYEQYV.

The J gene is TRBJ2-7, the V gene TRBV5-1, with a weak D call TRBD2 (6 bases). The CDR3 loop spans 14 amino acids. Looked up from germline, CDR1 is SGHRS and CDR2 is YFSETQ. Trimming stripped 2 bases from V and 6 bases from J, with 15 bases between. The CDR3 DNA reads as TGCGCCAGCAGCTTCGGCGGGACTCGTTCCGAGCAGTACTTC. Its protein product is CASSFGGTRSEQYF.